The 32 T cell receptor beta chains reported below all come from one sample, sequenced in a study of blood T cell repertoires in COVID-19. Profiling relied on immunoSEQ multiplex PCR, and the TCRdb table lists in-frame clones only, not all of them. The sample holds just under 350,000 clones, around four fifths seen once. The sequenced sample consisted of peripheral blood. These receptors were taken from a man aged 25-45 years with active or convalescent COVID-19.

This chain uses TRBV6-5 with TRBJ1-1; 8 bases match TRBD1. Germline trimming cut 6 bases from V and 5 bases from J; bases unmatched to any gene: 8. CDR1 and CDR2 (germline): MNHEY, SVGAGI. The CDR3 covers 14 residues. The chain's CDR3 is CASSLDRARTEAFF. Written as DNA, the CDR3 is TGTGCCAGCAGCTTGGACAGGGCCAGGACTGAAGCTTTCTTT.

In this sample, this clone turned up once. The chain has TRBV4-2 and TRBJ1-2; D gene ambiguous. The CDR3 consists of 15 residues. V lost 4 bases, J lost 8 bases, and 20 bases lay in between. Germline values: CDR1 LGHNA, CDR2 YNFKEQ. CDR3: CASSRRPGEAGGYTF. CDR3 nucleotides: TGTGCCAGCAGCCGACGCCCCGGGGAGGCTGGGGGCTACACCTTC.

This clone was detected only once. V and J are TRBV3-1 (or the pseudogene TRBV3-2) and TRBJ1-1, with a tentative D call TRBD1 (5 bases). Germline CDR1 is LGHDT and CDR2 is YNNKEL (reference sequence). The V end lost 3 bases, the J end lost 5 bases, and 16 bases lay between the germline ends. The CDR3 covers 15 residues. CDR3 protein: CASSHHRIEETEAFF. In DNA, the CDR3 is TGTGCCAGCAGCCATCACAGGATCGAAGAAACTGAAGCTTTCTTT.

The rearrangement uses TRBV5-4 and TRBJ1-3; 7 bases map to TRBD1. CDR1 is SGHNT, CDR2 YYREEE, per germline (reference sequence). The CDR3 spans 17 residues. The V and J ends lost 0 bases and 1 base, in that order; junction bases with no gene match: 7. The CDR3 DNA reads as TGTGCCAGCAGCTTGGGGGACAGAGCCCCTTCTGGAAACACCATATATTTT. As protein: CASSLGDRAPSGNTIYF. The variable domain in full, with the rest retrieved from reference TRBV5-4 and TRBJ1-3, is ETGVTQSPTHLIKTRGQQVTLRCSSQSGHNTVSWYQQALGQGPQFIFQYYREEENGRGNFPPRFSGLQFPNYSSELNVNALELDDSALYLCASSLGDRAPSGNTIYFGEGSWLTVV.

In DNA, the CDR3 is TGTGCCAGCTCACCAAACAGGGGCGGCAATCAGCCCCAGCATTTT. Encoded protein: CASSPNRGGNQPQHF. This chain joins TRBV18 and TRBJ1-5, with TRBD1 identical over 7 bases. The germline V gene encodes CDR1 KGHSH and CDR2 LQKENI. V lost 2 bases, J lost 2 bases, and 3 bases stayed unmatched. The CDR3 has 15 residues.

The rearrangement joins TRBV3-1 (or the pseudogene TRBV3-2) to TRBJ2-1, with 7 positions matching TRBD2. V lost 5 bases and J lost 3; bases outside the gene matches: 7. The CDR3 has 15 residues. Germline loops: CDR1 LGHDT, CDR2 YNNKEL (reference sequence). The CDR3 coding sequence is TGTGCCAGCAGCACTCCTAGCGGCAACTACAATGAGCAGTTCTTC. Amino acid sequence: CASSTPSGNYNEQFF.

A single count supports this clone. The chain employs TRBV11-2 and TRBJ2-1, with a weak D call TRBD2 (6 bases). This CDR3 has 14 amino acids. The V end was cut by 11 bases, the J end by 4 bases, with 18 bases between. CDR1 is SGHAT, CDR2 FQNNGV, per germline. CDR3 loop: CASAPGLQYNEQFF. The CDR3 nucleotides read TGTGCCTCGGCACCGGGACTCCAATACAATGAGCAGTTCTTC. Full variable domain (rest looked up from reference TRBV11-2 and TRBJ2-1): EAGVAQSPRYKIIEKRQSVAFWCNPISGHATLYWYQQILGQGPKLLIQFQNNGVVDDSQLPKDRFSAERLKGVDSTLKIQPAKLEDSAVYLCASAPGLQYNEQFFGPGTRLTVL.

The chain links TRBV6-2 or TRBV6-3 to TRBJ2-7; 7 nucleotides agree with TRBD2. The V and J ends lost 5 bases and 0 bases, in that order; junction bases with no gene match: 10. Germline V gene sequence: CDR1 MNHEY, CDR2 SVGEGT. The length of the CDR3 is 16 residues. In nucleotides, the CDR3 is TGTGCCAGCAGTACCCCCACGGGAGGCTCCTCCTACGAGCAGTACTTC. It encodes CASSTPTGGSSYEQYF.

At least ten counts were recorded for this clone. The chain uses TRBV30 and TRBJ1-6; D may be TRBD1 (5 bases). Per germline, CDR1 GTSNPN and CDR2 SVGIG (reference sequence). CDR3 length: 13 amino acids. V lost 5 bases and J lost 9, with 14 bases in between. DNA for the CDR3: TGTGCCTGGGCTAAGGGGTTTAGTTCACCCCTCCACTTT. Protein product: CAWAKGFSSPLHF.

J is TRBJ1-3 and V is TRBV18; 7 bases fit TRBD1. Germline trimming cut 0 bases from V and 4 bases from J; bases unmatched to any gene: 3. CDR1 and CDR2 from the germline V gene are KGHSH and LQKENI. The CDR3 spans 15 residues. Written as DNA, the CDR3 is TGTGCCAGCTCACCACCGAGCAGGGGGGGAAACACCATATATTTT. Translation gives CASSPPSRGGNTIYF.

Remarks on this clone: The sample carries other DNA sequences with the same CDR3. The V call is TRBV7-8, the J call TRBJ1-5; D is unclear. The CDR3 runs 13 residues. Germline CDR1 is SGHVS and CDR2 is FQNEAQ. V was trimmed by 5 bases and J by 0 bases, leaving 5 bases between them. The CDR3 coding sequence is TGTGCCAGCAGCCGTTATAGCAATCAGCCCCAGCATTTT. Encoded protein: CASSRYSNQPQHF.

V and J are TRBV7-9 and TRBJ1-2; no firm D call. The CDR3 is made up of 13 amino acids. Per the germline V gene, CDR1 is SEHNR and CDR2 is FQNEAQ (reference sequence). V lost 4 bases to trimming and J lost 8 bases, with 14 bases between them. In DNA, the CDR3 is TGTGCCAGCAGCTCAGACGCCGGGGAAGGCTACACCTTC. Protein product: CASSSDAGEGYTF.

This clone was counted only a few times. The chain couples TRBV10-3 to TRBJ1-2; TRBD1 agrees at 10 bases. Germline V gene sequence: CDR1 ENHRY, CDR2 SYGVKD. Trimming took 10 bases from V and 7 from J; bases not matched to a gene: 15. The CDR3 spans 15 residues. DNA for the CDR3: TGTGCCACCCATCTGGCTTTGGACAGGGGGTCTGGCTACACCTTC. It yields the protein CATHLALDRGSGYTF.

The chain employs TRBV4-3 and TRBJ2-1; D is undetermined. Germline V gene data show CDR1 as LGHNA and CDR2 as YSLEER. The CDR3 has 14 residues. Deletions cut 3 bases from V and 9 bases from J, with 15 bases between. The CDR3 region is CASSQGVWVSEQFF. In nucleotides, the CDR3 is TGCGCCAGCAGCCAGGGCGTGTGGGTAAGTGAGCAGTTCTTC.

This chain uses TRBV6-2 or TRBV6-3 with TRBJ2-1; 11 bases are shared with TRBD2. CDR3 length: 16 amino acids. V shed 2 bases, J shed 4 bases, and the junction held 4 bases outside the gene matches. The germline CDR1 and CDR2 sequences are MNHEY and SVGEGT. The CDR3 protein is CASSYLGLAAYNEQFF. The CDR3, as DNA: TGTGCCAGCAGTTACCTGGGACTAGCGGCTTACAATGAGCAGTTCTTC.

V gene TRBV1 combines with J gene TRBJ2-5; the D segment call TRBD1 is taken from the table without a DNA check. TRBV1 is assigned pseudogene status. The CDR3 runs 15 residues. The CDR3 sequence: CTSRGTGNNQETQYF. The DNA for the CDR3 is TGCACCAGCAGGGGGACAGGGAACAACCAAGAGACCCAGTACTTC.

V is TRBV18 and J is TRBJ1-5, with 7 bases matching TRBD1. After removal of 2 bases from V and 5 bases from J, the junction contained 6 bases not matched to a gene. The germline CDR1 and CDR2 sequences are KGHSH and LQKENI. This CDR3 has 15 residues. The CDR3 nucleotides are TGTGCCAGCTCACCAGTAGGGGGCGAAGATCAGCCCCAGCATTTT. This codes for CASSPVGGEDQPQHF.

The chain couples TRBV4-1 to TRBJ2-6; TRBD1 matches at 7 bases. V lost 3 bases, J lost 0 bases, and 8 bases stayed unmatched. This CDR3 region has 18 residues. Germline lookup yields CDR1 MGHRA and CDR2 YSYEKL. The chain's CDR3 is CASSHDRVPLSGANVLTF. Here the CDR3 DNA reads TGCGCCAGCAGCCACGACAGGGTACCGCTCTCTGGGGCCAACGTCCTGACTTTC.

On this clone itself: The sample carries other DNA sequences with the same CDR3. This chain links TRBV5-5 with TRBJ1-6; D perhaps matches TRBD1 (5 bases). This CDR3 has 14 amino acids. The V gene's germline CDR1 is SGHKS and CDR2 YYEKEE (reference sequence). Trimming stripped 4 bases from V and 7 bases from J, with 12 bases between. CDR3 DNA: TGTGCCAGCAGCCGGGGGACCGCGAATTCACCCCTCCACTTT. It encodes CASSRGTANSPLHF. The full variable domain, completed using reference TRBV5-5 and TRBJ1-6, is DAGVTQSPTHLIKTRGQQVTLRCSPISGHKSVSWYQQVLGQGPQFIFQYYEKEERGRGNFPDRFSARQFPNYSSELNVNALLLGDSALYLCASSRGTANSPLHFGNGTRLTVT.

This chain connects TRBV20-1 to TRBJ1-5; 9 bases match TRBD1. CDR1 is DFQATT and CDR2 is SNEGSKA in the germline V gene (reference sequence). With 3 bases clipped from V and 6 bases from J, the junction kept 9 bases outside the gene matches. The CDR3 is 15 residues long. This CDR3 is CSASQDRGWVQPQHF. The CDR3 coding sequence is TGCAGTGCTAGTCAGGACAGGGGATGGGTTCAGCCCCAGCATTTT.

The CDR3 coding sequence is TGTGCCAGCAGCTTTGCAGGGGGCGGCTACACCTTC. It specifies CASSFAGGGYTF. J is TRBJ1-2 and V is TRBV13, with 8 bases that match TRBD1. The J segment lost 8 bases and the V segment lost 3 bases, leaving 2 bases of the junction unmatched. The CDR3 covers 12 residues. Looked up from germline, CDR1 is PRHDT and CDR2 is FYEKMQ (reference sequence).

In its sample, this clone was seen a few times. V and J are TRBV4-1 and TRBJ1-5; TRBD1 is a possible D gene (6 bases). Germline V CDR1 and CDR2: MGHRA, YSYEKL. Trimming took off 3 bases at V and 0 bases at J, with 15 bases between the two ends. The CDR3 runs to 17 residues. CDR3 sequence reads: CASSHPQAQGSNQPQHF. CDR3 DNA: TGCGCCAGCAGCCACCCCCAGGCACAGGGTAGCAATCAGCCCCAGCATTTT.

A note on this clone: Other DNA sequences in the same sample also yield this CDR3. The rearrangement links TRBV3-1 (or the pseudogene TRBV3-2) to TRBJ1-6, with D hard to call. V was trimmed by 1 base and J by 8 bases, leaving 6 bases between them. The germline gives CDR1 LGHDT, CDR2 YNNKEL (reference sequence). This CDR3 contains 13 residues. CDR3 sequence reads: CASSQGGDSPLHF. The CDR3 bases are TGTGCCAGCAGCCAAGGAGGAGATTCACCCCTCCACTTT.

The J gene is TRBJ1-1, the V gene TRBV4-2; D is perhaps TRBD1 (5 bases). Per the germline V gene, CDR1 is LGHNA and CDR2 is YNFKEQ. V lost 4 bases and J 1 base, leaving 13 bases between the germline ends. The CDR3 contains 15 residues. The CDR3 loop is CASSPRASTNTEAFF. As DNA, the CDR3 is TGTGCCAGCAGCCCCAGGGCCTCCACGAACACTGAAGCTTTCTTT.

The rearrangement uses TRBV11-2 and TRBJ1-1; 11 nucleotides agree with TRBD1. The CDR3 sequence is 19 residues long. The V gene's germline CDR1 is SGHAT and CDR2 FQNNGV. V was pared by 1 base and J by 2 bases, with 12 bases of the junction left unmatched. This chain's CDR3 is CASSLAGVGTGGFNTEAFF. The CDR3 nucleotides read TGTGCCAGCAGCTTAGCTGGAGTTGGGACAGGGGGTTTCAACACTGAAGCTTTCTTT.

The chain links TRBV5-6 to TRBJ1-2, with 9 bases matching TRBD1. Germline lookup yields CDR1 SGHDT and CDR2 YYEEEE. The V segment lost 7 bases and the J segment 8 bases; nucleotides outside the gene matches: 12. The CDR3 runs 14 residues. Here the CDR3 DNA reads TGTGCCAGCCGTCACAGGGGGCGTGGTACCGGCTACACCTTC. Translation: CASRHRGRGTGYTF.

The V call is TRBV9, the J call TRBJ1-5; D uncertain. CDR1 SGDLS and CDR2 YYNGEE come from the germline V gene. This CDR3 spans 16 amino acids. V was cut by 0 bases and J by 5 bases, with 15 bases left in between. CDR3 sequence (DNA): TGTGCCAGCAGCGTAGATGCCAACAGAGCCGATCAGCCCCAGCATTTT. It encodes CASSVDANRADQPQHF.

The J gene is TRBJ1-5, the V gene TRBV2; D is unclear. Trimming removed 5 bases from V and 4 bases from J, with 9 bases in between. The CDR3 runs to 13 residues. Germline CDR1 SNHLY, CDR2 FYNNEI. Here the CDR3 reads CASSWAENQPQHF. The CDR3 DNA is TGTGCCAGCAGTTGGGCTGAGAATCAGCCCCAGCATTTT.

This chain connects TRBV19 to TRBJ1-1; D is undetermined. The CDR3 sequence is 12 residues long. Germline V gene lookup returns CDR1 LNHDA and CDR2 SQIVND (reference sequence). V was cut by 6 bases and J by 7 bases, with 12 bases left in between. CDR3 DNA sequence: TGTGCCAGTAGCCGGTCGTACAGTGAAGCTTTCTTT. Translation gives CASSRSYSEAFF.

The chain links TRBV28 to TRBJ1-6, with D unclear. Trimming stripped 4 bases from V and 10 bases from J, with 11 bases between. From germline, CDR1 is MDHEN and CDR2 SYDVKM. The CDR3 is 13 residues long. CDR3 bases: TGTGCCAGCAGTTCCACCTTAAGCTCACCCCTCCACTTT. Its protein is CASSSTLSSPLHF.

The chain combines TRBV7-9 with TRBJ1-1; D is unresolved. The V end was cut by 2 bases, the J end by 1 base, with 20 bases between. Germline V gene lookup returns CDR1 SEHNR and CDR2 FQNEAQ (reference sequence). This CDR3 comprises 18 residues. For the CDR3, the DNA is TGTGCCAGCAGCTTACTTTCCGGACGGAGGGTACAGAACACTGAAGCTTTCTTT. It translates to CASSLLSGRRVQNTEAFF.

V usage is TRBV18 and J usage is TRBJ1-1; TRBD1 aligns across 7 bases. Germline lookup yields CDR1 KGHSH and CDR2 LQKENI. CDR3 size: 13 residues. With 8 bases clipped from V and 0 bases from J, the junction kept 3 bases outside the gene matches. CDR3 DNA: TGTGCCAGCCTACAGGGGATGAACACTGAAGCTTTCTTT. As protein: CASLQGMNTEAFF.